Each of the 8 T cell receptor beta chains below was sequenced from the same sample in a study of T-cell memory formation after mild COVID-19 (dated by TCRdb to the early 2020s). Library preparation employed 5' RACE. The sequencer listed for this sample is Illumina NovaSeq 6000. TCRdb's own reprocessing of the public reads used fastp at Q25 and MiXCR and kept productive beta chains. Under each unique CDR3 protein, matching rows form one entry showing the most common genes and DNA. The sample has approximately 580,000 distinct CDR3 sequences on record, roughly 22% of them singletons. The ten largest clones take up around 12% of the sample. Sequencing used PBMCs or a T cell subset sorted from them (not recorded which). The receptors stem from an adult woman who had mild COVID-19 (a few samples of this study predate the infection). The sample titles of this study are shuffled in the database, so cell type and time point are left out; the donor was told from shared clones.

The J gene is TRBJ1-6, the V gene TRBV3-1; D might be TRBD1 (6 bases). V lost 0 bases and J lost 6, with 12 bases in between. The CDR3 is 16 amino acids. The V gene's germline CDR1 is LGHDT and CDR2 YNNKEL (reference sequence). The CDR3, as DNA: TGTGCCAGCAGCCAAGATAGGACAGTGGCTAATTCACCCCTCCACTTT. Encoded protein: CASSQDRTVANSPLHF.

The V and J genes are TRBV7-6 and TRBJ2-3; 7 positions agree with TRBD2. The CDR3 covers 16 residues. Germline values: CDR1 SGHVS, CDR2 FNYEAQ. Germline trimming cut 7 bases from V and 9 bases from J; bases unmatched to any gene: 19. CDR3 amino acids: CASTAPGGGSGSTQYF. DNA of the CDR3: TGTGCCAGCACCGCGCCAGGCGGGGGATCCGGGAGCACGCAGTATTTT.

This clonotype has more than one count but fewer than ten. The genes are TRBV29-1 and TRBJ1-1; D perhaps matches TRBD1 (5 bases). Germline loops: CDR1 SQVTM, CDR2 ANQGSEA. V dropped 8 bases and J dropped 8 bases, with 15 bases sitting between them. This CDR3 contains 11 residues. CDR3 sequence: CSPLAGGEAFF. CDR3 bases: TGCAGCCCTCTTGCGGGGGGGGAAGCTTTCTTT.

This clonotype has just a few counts. This chain links TRBV27 with TRBJ1-6; D possibly corresponds to TRBD1 (5 bases). Germline V lookup: CDR1 MNHEY, CDR2 SMNVEV (reference sequence). This CDR3 spans 15 amino acids. The ends were cut back, 5 bases at V and 10 bases at J, with 18 bases in the middle. CDR3 nucleotides: TGTGCCAGCAGTCCCGACCAGGGAATAGGATCACCCCTCCACTTT. This gives the protein CASSPDQGIGSPLHF.

This clonotype was recorded a few times. The gene calls are TRBV12-3 or TRBV12-4 and TRBJ2-1, with unresolved D. CDR3 length: 13 amino acids. With 3 bases removed from V and 10 bases from J, the gap between germline ends came to 13 bases. The CDR3 coding sequence is TGTGCCAGCAGTTTTGTCCAGAGAAGGGAGCAGTTCTTC. As protein: CASSFVQRREQFF.

The chain is built from TRBV29-1 and TRBJ1-5, with 8 nucleotides matching TRBD1. CDR1 and CDR2 from the germline V gene are SQVTM and ANQGSEA. After removal of 5 bases from V and 4 bases from J, the junction contained 7 bases not matched to a gene. The CDR3 loop spans 14 amino acids. This chain's CDR3 is CSVSTGATNQPQHF. The CDR3 DNA follows: TGCAGCGTTTCGACAGGGGCGACAAATCAGCCCCAGCATTTT.

The chain carries TRBV6-5 and TRBJ1-4, with D perhaps TRBD1 (5 bases). Germline loops: CDR1 MNHEY, CDR2 SVGAGI. V was pared by 4 bases and J by 3 bases, with 12 bases between. The CDR3 sequence is 15 residues long. The DNA of the CDR3 is TGTGCCAGCAGTTCCCGCGGGACGGCTAATGAAAAACTGTTTTTT. It translates to CASSSRGTANEKLFF.

The chain has TRBV29-1 and TRBJ2-7; 7 nucleotides line up with TRBD2. The ends lost 7 bases at V and 3 bases at J; junction bases unmatched: 18. The CDR3 extends over 16 amino acids. Looked up from germline, CDR1 is SQVTM and CDR2 is ANQGSEA. CDR3 in DNA: TGCAGCGCTCGGGGACTTACAGCGGGGATTTACTACGAGCAGTACTTC. It yields the protein CSARGLTAGIYYEQYF.